The 22 T cell receptor beta chains below come from one sample, sequenced in a study of vaccination and CD4 T cells after COVID-19. The sample's treatment: roughly 11-day PBMC culture with coronavirus spike peptide pools or control peptides (ViraFEST assay). Their specific antigens are unknown. Cultured CD4+ T cells had their DNA profiled by the Oncomine TCR Beta short-read assay. TCRdb processed the PCR reads anew with MiXCR; each CDR3 protein has one entry. This table has about 12,000 distinct CDR3 sequences, roughly three fifths appearing once. Sequenced material: CD4+ T cells from blood, cultured in vitro, taken before SARS-CoV-2 vaccination. The receptors shown here come from a human donor who had recovered from COVID-19.

This clonotype was found a few times. Written as DNA, the CDR3 is TGCAGTGCTAGAGGGCTAGCGGGAGAGGGCGAACACATTCAGTACTTC. It is translated as CSARGLAGEGEHIQYF. The chain recombines TRBV20-1 with TRBJ2-4, with 10 positions matching TRBD2. The V and J ends lost 1 base and 8 bases, in that order; junction bases with no gene match: 11. The CDR3 spans 16 residues. Germline V CDR1 and CDR2: DFQATT, SNEGSKA (reference sequence).

This clonotype was counted between two and nine times. The CDR3 DNA follows: TGTGCCAGCAGCTCGGCAGAAGCTCAGCCCCAGCATTTT. Its translation is CASSSAEAQPQHF. This sequence joins TRBV6-1 and TRBJ1-5; D not resolved. Trimming left V 6 bases short and J 6 bases short, with 12 bases between. This CDR3 is 13 amino acids long. Germline-derived CDR1 and CDR2 are MNHNS and SASEGT.

The genes are TRBV20-1 and TRBJ1-6, with D tentatively TRBD1 (5 bases). The CDR3 sequence is 15 residues long. Germline V CDR1 and CDR2: DFQATT, SNEGSKA (reference sequence). The germline V and J ends were trimmed by 3 bases and 8 bases, with 17 bases remaining between them. The CDR3 DNA follows: TGCAGTGCTAGGGCGTTTAAGGTGGGGGATTCACCCCTCCACTTT. Amino acids: CSARAFKVGDSPLHF.

This clonotype was picked up a small number of times. The V gene is TRBV27, the J gene TRBJ1-2; TRBD1 matches at 7 bases. The CDR3 has 13 residues. The V gene end was trimmed by 3 bases and the J gene end by 6 bases; junction bases not matched to a gene: 4. Germline assignment: CDR1 MNHEY and CDR2 SMNVEV (reference sequence). CDR3 region: CASSLTGTHGYTF. The CDR3 bases are TGTGCCAGCAGTTTGACAGGGACGCATGGCTACACCTTC.

A few counts support this clonotype. V usage is TRBV20-1 and J usage is TRBJ1-2; TRBD1 might be the D (6 bases). The V gene's germline CDR1 is DFQATT and CDR2 SNEGSKA (reference sequence). The CDR3 has 18 residues. V was cut by 0 bases and J by 8 bases, with 28 bases left in between. The DNA for the CDR3 is TGCAGTGCTAGAGATCTCCCAGGTGGGGGGCGCAAAGTAGGAGGCTACACCTTC. It encodes CSARDLPGGGRKVGGYTF.

A word on this clonotype: One end of the junction is discordant with germline, which a read error may explain. The chain links TRBV6-5 to TRBJ2-7, with no clear D. The CDR3 loop spans 13 amino acids. Germline V gene lookup returns CDR1 MNHEY and CDR2 SVGAGI. The CDR3 DNA sequence: TGTGCCAGCAGTTACTTGCTGAACTACGAGCCCCCCTTC. Its protein is CASSYLLNYEPPF.

V usage is TRBV6-2 or TRBV6-3 and J usage is TRBJ1-1, with no clear D. CDR1 and CDR2 (germline): MNHEY, SVGEGT. Deletions cut 6 bases from V and 4 bases from J, with 15 bases between. This CDR3 is built from 14 residues. The CDR3 sequence: CASSKPRRGTEAFF. The CDR3 coding sequence is TGTGCCAGCAGCAAACCCCGCCGAGGCACTGAAGCTTTCTTT.

This clonotype was seen more than once but under ten times. The CDR3 coding sequence is TGTGCCAGCAGTCCAAAGGGACACAGGGTGGTCTATGGCTACACCTTC. It yields the protein CASSPKGHRVVYGYTF. The V and J genes are TRBV6-2 or TRBV6-3 and TRBJ1-2, with D possibly being TRBD1 (6 bases). Germline loops: CDR1 MNHEY, CDR2 SVGEGT. V was cut by 5 bases and J by 4 bases, with 20 bases left in between. The CDR3 has 16 residues.

The count of this clonotype is one. The V gene is TRBV27, the J gene TRBJ1-2, with TRBD1 matching over 10 bases. The germline V gene has CDR1 MNHEY and CDR2 SMNVEV (reference sequence). This CDR3 region has 14 residues. With 6 bases clipped from V and 6 bases from J, the junction kept 7 bases outside the gene matches. In nucleotides, the CDR3 is TGTGCCAGCAGCTGGACAGGGGGTTTTAATGGCTACACCTTC. It codes for CASSWTGGFNGYTF.

This chain links TRBV6-1 with TRBJ1-1; TRBD1 matches 10 bases. The germline CDR1 and CDR2 sequences are MNHNS and SASEGT. V lost 6 bases, J lost 7 bases, and 8 bases stayed unmatched. This CDR3 is built from 14 residues. The CDR3 DNA follows: TGTGCCAGCAGCTTGGGACAGGGGCGAAATGAAGCTTTCTTT. It translates to CASSLGQGRNEAFF.

The J gene is TRBJ1-5, the V gene TRBV6-2 or TRBV6-3; 9 nucleotides align to TRBD1. Losses at the gene ends were 6 bases for V and 2 bases for J; bases not matched to a gene: 8. There are 16 residues in the CDR3. Germline CDR1 reads MNHEY; CDR2 reads SVGEGT. CDR3 nucleotide sequence: TGTGCCAGCAGATTATCTGGGGACAGGGGCAATCAGCCCCAGCATTTT. Translation: CASRLSGDRGNQPQHF.

This clonotype has a single count. The chain combines TRBV7-6 with TRBJ2-3; 11 nucleotides match TRBD2. V gave up 5 bases and J gave up 5 bases; unmatched junction bases: 6. There are 15 residues in the CDR3. The germline V gene encodes CDR1 SGHVS and CDR2 FNYEAQ. As DNA, the CDR3 is TGTGCCAGCAGCCCGATAGCGGGGGGGCAAGATACGCAGTATTTT. Protein product: CASSPIAGGQDTQYF.

This chain joins TRBV7-9 and TRBJ2-5; 8 bases are shared with TRBD2. Trimming at V came to 5 bases and at J to 5 bases, leaving 7 bases not matched to a gene. The CDR3 totals 14 residues. Germline loops: CDR1 SEHNR, CDR2 FQNEAQ (reference sequence). CDR3 in amino acids: CASSHSGAGETQYF. Here the CDR3 DNA reads TGTGCCAGCAGCCATAGCGGGGCCGGGGAGACCCAGTACTTC. Drawing the rest from reference TRBV7-9 and TRBJ2-5, the complete variable domain is DTGVSQNPRHKITKRGQNVTFRCDPISEHNRLYWYRQTLGQGPEFLTYFQNEAQLEKSRLLSDRFSAERPKGSFSTLEIQRTEQGDSAMYLCASSHSGAGETQYFGPGTRLLVL.

The chain uses TRBV6-4 and TRBJ1-6; D might be TRBD1 (6 bases). Germline V gene data show CDR1 as MRHNA and CDR2 as SNTAGT. CDR3 length: 15 residues. Trimming took 3 bases from V and 5 from J, leaving 11 bases between them. The CDR3 loop reads CASSEGQGNNSPLHF. The CDR3 coding sequence is TGTGCCAGCAGTGAAGGGCAGGGGAATAATTCACCCCTCCACTTT.

The chain employs TRBV19 and TRBJ2-2; TRBD2 agrees at 8 bases. Germline V gene data show CDR1 as LNHDA and CDR2 as SQIVND (reference sequence). With 6 bases clipped from V and 0 bases from J, the junction kept 3 bases outside the gene matches. The CDR3 runs to 15 residues. The CDR3 nucleotides are TGTGCCAGTAGACAGACTAGCGCGAACACCGGGGAGCTGTTTTTT. Translation: CASRQTSANTGELFF.

V gene TRBV28 combines with J gene TRBJ2-1; 13 bases agree with TRBD2. The CDR3 is 15 amino acids. V lost 3 bases to trimming and J lost 7 bases; unmatched junction nucleotides: 3. Germline values: CDR1 MDHEN, CDR2 SYDVKM. CDR3 in amino acids: CASSFAGLAGNEQFF. CDR3 DNA: TGTGCCAGCAGTTTCGCGGGACTAGCGGGGAATGAGCAGTTCTTC.

This chain links TRBV28 with TRBJ2-7; TRBD2 aligns across 7 bases. After removal of 4 bases from V and 3 bases from J, the junction contained 6 bases not matched to a gene. Per the germline V gene, CDR1 is MDHEN and CDR2 is SYDVKM. The CDR3 totals 14 residues. The chain's CDR3 is CASSYAAGRYEQYF. The CDR3 region has the DNA TGTGCCAGCAGTTATGCAGCGGGGCGCTACGAGCAGTACTTC.

This rearrangement joins TRBV4-2 to TRBJ2-3; TRBD1 agrees at 7 bases. The CDR3 length is 14 residues. V lost 4 bases to trimming and J lost 2 bases; unmatched junction nucleotides: 3. CDR1 is LGHNA and CDR2 is YNFKEQ in the germline V gene. The CDR3: CASSLDRVTDTQYF. The CDR3 coding sequence is TGTGCCAGCAGCCTCGACAGGGTCACAGATACGCAGTATTTT.

V usage is TRBV28 and J usage is TRBJ1-1; 7 bases fit TRBD1. V trimming: 6 bases; J trimming: 3 bases; junction bases outside the gene matches: 7. This CDR3 has 14 residues. Germline CDR1 MDHEN, CDR2 SYDVKM. The CDR3 sequence: CASRPPGQHTEAFF. As DNA, the CDR3 is TGTGCCAGCAGACCCCCGGGACAGCACACTGAAGCTTTCTTT.

V gene TRBV7-9 combines with J gene TRBJ2-5, with TRBD2 identical over 9 bases. The CDR3 runs to 15 residues. V shed 5 bases, J shed 2 bases, and the junction held 6 bases outside the gene matches. Per germline, CDR1 SEHNR and CDR2 FQNEAQ (reference sequence). The CDR3 reads CASSLSGGHQETQYF. DNA for the CDR3: TGTGCCAGCAGCCTTAGCGGGGGACATCAAGAGACCCAGTACTTC. Together with reference TRBV7-9 and TRBJ2-5, the CDR3 gives the full variable domain: DTGVSQNPRHKITKRGQNVTFRCDPISEHNRLYWYRQTLGQGPEFLTYFQNEAQLEKSRLLSDRFSAERPKGSFSTLEIQRTEQGDSAMYLCASSLSGGHQETQYFGPGTRLLVL.

This chain joins TRBV27 and TRBJ2-3; possibly TRBD2 for D (6 bases). Trimming cost V 2 bases and J 4 bases, with 10 bases left between them. Germline CDR1 is MNHEY and CDR2 is SMNVEV (reference sequence). CDR3 length: 14 amino acids. The DNA of the CDR3 is TGTGCCAGCAGTTTACGAGGGGAGGCAGATACGCAGTATTTT. It is translated as CASSLRGEADTQYF.

Judged by abundance, this clonotype is large. V is TRBV6-1 and J is TRBJ1-2; perhaps TRBD1 as D (6 bases). CDR3 size: 14 residues. The germline CDR1 and CDR2 sequences are MNHNS and SASEGT. V shed 9 bases and J shed 4 bases, with 18 bases lying between them. The CDR3 DNA is TGTGCCAGTTCTTCGAGGGGGGACGGCTATGGCTACACCTTC. This gives the protein CASSSRGDGYGYTF.